The T cell receptor beta chain under discussion was sequenced for a study of blood T cell repertoires in COVID-19. The CDR3 loop spans 15 amino acids. Germline values: CDR1 SGHDT, CDR2 YYEEEE. Trimming took off 4 bases at V and 6 bases at J, with 17 bases between the two ends. As originally analysed: Reference gene primer amplification in the assay estimated nucleated cell counts. Generated by immunoSEQ multiplex PCR, the TCRdb table keeps only in-frame clones and is missing some. The D gene and trimming were derived from the DNA, and the V and J assignments and clone size from that table. The data contain 65,000 to 80,000 clones, less than 90% of them seen just once; the ten biggest clones take up approximately 17%.

The chain uses TRBV5-6 and TRBJ2-1; a weak D match, TRBD2 (6 bases). This clonotype originated in a man at least 80 years old in a cohort sampled during active COVID-19. Source material: peripheral blood. The CDR3 protein is CASSLRLVGRNEQFF. The CDR3 region has the DNA TGTGCCAGCAGCCTCCGACTAGTTGGTCGCAATGAGCAGTTCTTC.